The clone carrying this TCR beta chain came up once. The data originate from a study of somatic mutations in cytotoxic T cells in rheumatoid arthritis. TCRdb keeps only in-frame clones here, not all; method: immunoSEQ multiplex PCR. The repertoire holds some 27,000 clones, with 70% to 85% as singletons. The CDR3 consists of 13 residues. V lost 0 bases, J lost 3 bases, and 9 bases lay in between. From germline, CDR1 is GTSNPN and CDR2 SVGIG (reference sequence). The clonotype was recovered from a woman in her late teens or twenties in good health. This sequence joins TRBV30 and TRBJ2-7; no firm D call. The specimen was CD8+ T cells sorted from blood. The CDR3 region has the DNA TGTGCCTGGAGTGTACTGGGCGGCTACGAGCAGTACTTC. It yields the protein CAWSVLGGYEQYF. The whole variable domain, filled in from reference TRBV30 and TRBJ2-7, reads SQTIHQWPATLVQPVGSPLSLECTVEGTSNPNLYWYRQAAGRGLQLLFYSVGIGQISSEVPQNLSASRPQDRQFILSSKKLLLSDSGFYLCAWSVLGGYEQYFGPGTRLTVT.